The following is a T cell receptor (beta chain) sequence with its context. Its specificity is unknown. This entry is derived from a study of graft-versus-host responses after intestinal transplantation. In the study overall: Among the recipients, transplants were multivisceral, liver-intestinal, or isolated intestinal. Recipients across the board were started on anti-thymocyte globulin induction, then kept on tacrolimus and steroids for around three years. Study-wide results and limits: Early post-transplant HvG declines were associated with peak circulating GvH clone levels.

Graft tissue was processed to release intraepithelial and lamina propria lymphocytes. The CDR3 consists of 12 residues. V gave up 5 bases and J gave up 7 bases, with 10 bases separating them. Per the germline V gene, CDR1 is SGHRS and CDR2 is YFSETQ. Assay: immunoSEQ multiplex PCR; the TCRdb copy retains only in-frame clones and omits some. The sample lists 29,000 or so clones; around four fifths were seen once. Specimen: ileum tissue, collected 98 days after intestinal transplantation. This clonotype was sampled from a human patient who received an intestinal transplant, so some T cells may come from the graft donor. V is TRBV5-1 and J is TRBJ2-1; D perhaps matches TRBD1 (5 bases). CDR3 DNA: TGCGCCAGCAGAACGCAGGGAAATGAGCAGTTCTTC. Protein product: CASRTQGNEQFF.